A selection of T cell receptor beta chains follows, all from one sample in a study of T cells in Graves' hyperthyroidism and ophthalmopathy. TCRdb reprocessed the multiplex PCR reads via MiXCR and lists one record per CDR3 protein. The sample shows around 600,000 distinct CDR3 sequences, about 14% of them seen only once. The specimen was blood. These receptors were obtained from a woman in her 50s with Graves' ophthalmopathy. CDR3s include the opening cysteine and the closing phenylalanine or tryptophan. The D gene is left open where the match is weak. A clone size is listed for some rows: how often the clone was seen (once, few, many), or a class if it is expanded.

D	V	J	size	DNA	CDR3
-	TRBV30	TRBJ2-7	many	TGTGCCTGGAGTACGGGACCCGGCCACGAGCAGTACTTC	CAWSTGPGHEQYF
-	TRBV18	TRBJ1-6	many	TGTGCCAGCTCACCCCAGGGCAATAATTCACCCCTCCACTTT	CASSPQGNNSPLHF
-	TRBV6-1	TRBJ1-5	-	TGTGCCAGCAGCGACCGGACAGACTGGGGAGATCAGCCCCAGCATTTT	CASSDRTDWGDQPQHF
-	TRBV12-3/TRBV12-4	TRBJ2-2	many	TGTGCCAGCAGGGACAAAATTAGGGACGGCCAGCTGTTTTTT	CASRDKIRDGQLFF
-	TRBV11-2	TRBJ1-2	many	TGTGCCAGCAGCTTAGCAAGTAACTATGGCTACACCTTC	CASSLASNYGYTF
-	TRBV2	TRBJ2-5	-	TGTGCCAGCAAGGGTGAGGAGACCCAGTACTTC	CASKGEETQYF
-	TRBV18	TRBJ2-7	many	TGTGCCAGCTCACCATTAACAGGGAGTTTAGGCGAGCAGTACTTC	CASSPLTGSLGEQYF
TRBD2	TRBV20-1	TRBJ2-5	few	TGCAGTGCGCCAGCTAGCGGGAGTTCTAAGACCCAGTACTTC	CSAPASGSSKTQYF
TRBD1	TRBV7-9	TRBJ1-2	-	TGTGCCAGCAGCAACGCGGACAGGGGGGACTATGGCTACACCTTC	CASSNADRGDYGYTF
-	TRBV28	TRBJ1-1	many	TGTGCCAGCACTATCGGCGGGGGCGGGTGGACTGAAGCTTTCTTT	CASTIGGGGWTEAFF
TRBD1	TRBV7-9	TRBJ1-1	many	TGTGCCAGCAGCTTTTCTATCTCGCTGGGACAGAAGAACACTGAAGCTTTCTTT	CASSFSISLGQKNTEAFF
TRBD2	TRBV11-2	TRBJ2-1	many	TGTGCCAGCAGCTCCTTCGCGGGGGGATACAATGAGCAGTTCTTC	CASSSFAGGYNEQFF
TRBD2	TRBV29-1	TRBJ2-1	-	TGCAGCGTTGCGCGGGAGGGCGTTTTGCAGTTCTTC	CSVAREGVLQFF
-	TRBV28	TRBJ1-2	many	TGTGCCAGCAGTCAAGGGACGGACTATGGCTACACCTTC	CASSQGTDYGYTF
TRBD1	TRBV6-2/TRBV6-3	TRBJ1-1	-	TGTGCCAGCAGTTTCTATCCCGGGACAGGGGGTTTATTGAACACTGAAGCTTTCTTT	CASSFYPGTGGLLNTEAFF
-	TRBV12-3/TRBV12-4	TRBJ2-1	many	TGTGCCAGCAGCATAGCGGATAACTACAATGAGCAGTTCTTC	CASSIADNYNEQFF
TRBD2	TRBV20-1	TRBJ2-3	many	TGCAGTGCTAGAGATCTTCCTAGCGGGAGTCGAAGGACAGATACGCAGTATTTT	CSARDLPSGSRRTDTQYF
TRBD1	TRBV18	TRBJ2-5	many	TGTGCCAGCCTAGGACAGGGCGGCGGAGAGACCCAGTACTTC	CASLGQGGGETQYF
-	TRBV5-1	TRBJ1-5	-	TGCGCCAGCAGCTCGGCGGGTTTTGATCAGCCCCAGCATTTT	CASSSAGFDQPQHF
-	TRBV11-2	TRBJ1-1	many	TGTGCCAGCAGCGTCCTGTATGGGAACACTGAAGCTTTCTTT	CASSVLYGNTEAFF
-	TRBV3-1	TRBJ2-4	many	TGTGCCAGCAGCCTACAACTTGCGCACATTCAGTACTTC	CASSLQLAHIQYF
TRBD1	TRBV20-1	TRBJ1-1	many	TGCAGTGCTAGAGATGTTATAGGACAGGGCCGCATGAACACTGAAGCTTTCTTT	CSARDVIGQGRMNTEAFF
TRBD1	TRBV27	TRBJ2-1	few	TGTGCCAGCAGTTTATCCGGACAGGGCCCCAATGAGCAGTTCTTC	CASSLSGQGPNEQFF
TRBD1	TRBV29-1	TRBJ1-1	many	TGCAGCGTTGGGATGACAGGGGCTTGGGACACTGAAGCTTTCTTT	CSVGMTGAWDTEAFF
-	TRBV24-1	TRBJ2-5	many	TGTGCCACCAGTGAGGGTTCCCAAGAGACCCAGTACTTC	CATSEGSQETQYF
-	TRBV29-1	TRBJ2-3	many	TGCAGCGTTGGGCAGGCGTCGATCACAGATACGCAGTATTTT	CSVGQASITDTQYF
TRBD1	TRBV7-3	TRBJ2-2	many	TGTGCCAGCAGCCCAGGGGGACAGGGCATTGCCGGGGAGCTGTTTTTT	CASSPGGQGIAGELFF
TRBD1	TRBV20-1	TRBJ1-1	-	TGCAGTGCTACCGACAGGGGAAGCGGCACTGAAGCTTTCTTT	CSATDRGSGTEAFF
-	TRBV2	TRBJ2-7	many	TGTGCCAGCAGTGAAGGTAACAGCCTACTCTACGAGCAGTACTTC	CASSEGNSLLYEQYF
-	TRBV7-2	TRBJ1-3	many	TGTGCCAGCAGCCCCGTGGGTTTCTCTGGAAACACCATATATTTT	CASSPVGFSGNTIYF
-	TRBV5-4	TRBJ2-2	few	TGTGCCAGCAGCTTTGGCAGGGAAGCGAACACCGGGGAGCTGTTTTTT	CASSFGREANTGELFF
-	TRBV4-3	TRBJ1-5	many	TGCGCCAGCAGCCAGGCCCTCGGGGGGCCCCAGCATTTT	CASSQALGGPQHF
-	TRBV9	TRBJ2-4	-	TGTGCCAGCAGCGCCCTACCCGGCCGGCGGCGGGACATTCAGTACTTC	CASSALPGRRRDIQYF
TRBD2	TRBV7-3	TRBJ2-3	-	TGTGCCAGCAGCTTAAATCGGGTTAGCGGGAGTTCCACAGATACGCAGTATTTT	CASSLNRVSGSSTDTQYF
-	TRBV15	TRBJ1-4	-	TGTGCCACCAGCAGAACGAGTGGGGAAAAACTGTTTTTT	CATSRTSGEKLFF
-	TRBV29-1	TRBJ1-2	few	TGCAGCGTTGTAGGGGATGGCTACACCTTC	CSVVGDGYTF
TRBD2	TRBV27	TRBJ2-2	many	TGTGCCAGCAGTCTAGGACTAGCGGGAGGGCCGGGCACCGGGGAGCTGTTTTTT	CASSLGLAGGPGTGELFF
TRBD2	TRBV20-1	TRBJ2-3	many	TGCAGTGCTAGAGATACCGGGAGGGGAATCGGTGATACGCAGTATTTT	CSARDTGRGIGDTQYF
TRBD2	TRBV28	TRBJ2-5	many	TGTGCCACCGCCGGGGGGGGAGAGACCCAGTACTTC	CATAGGGETQYF
TRBD1	TRBV2	TRBJ1-5	many	TGTGCCAGCAGCGGAACAGGGGGGGATCAGCCCCAGCATTTT	CASSGTGGDQPQHF